This paragraph covers one T cell receptor (beta chain) sequence. Its specificity is not known. Both 60 Vbeta primers and 13 Jbeta primers went into the PCR. Per the original data handling: Later analysis identified roughly 82 million unique TCR beta chains, 10 million to 12 million shared. The table came from immunoSEQ multiplex PCR; TCRdb's copy has only in-frame clones and leaves some out. The DNA was the basis for D and trimming; V, J and clone size are from that table. This table has some 160,000 clones, around 73% appearing once. This record belongs to a study of cytomegalovirus exposure and HLA in healthy donors. Study-level background: The Caucasian-associated ancestry cluster contained 81% of the 300 to 450 genotyped donors. Study-wide results and limits: Using a false discovery rate of 0.05, a later analysis showed that 16,951 TCR beta sequences were associated with HLA alleles. Clonal expansion was found to be greater in HLA-associated TCR beta chains than in equally common others in a later analysis.

Germline CDR1 LGHNA, CDR2 YNFKEQ. The V segment lost 1 base and the J segment 4 bases; nucleotides outside the gene matches: 6. This CDR3 is 19 amino acids long. The chain has TRBV4-2 and TRBJ2-2, with 16 bases that match TRBD2. The specimen was PBMCs. The source is a woman younger than 30 in good health and CMV-seropositive. The chain's CDR3 is CASSQVWGLAGGPTGELFF. CDR3 DNA sequence: TGTGCCAGCAGCCAAGTGTGGGGACTAGCGGGGGGGCCCACCGGGGAGCTGTTTTTT.